This T cell receptor (beta chain) was captured in a study of blood T cells in healthy people across ages. General study findings and limits: Greater diversity and more naive CD4+ cells were seen in long-lived donors than in aged donors.

Trimming removed 1 base at V and 9 bases at J, with 10 bases between. The CDR3 covers 13 residues. Looked up from germline, CDR1 is SGHDN and CDR2 is FVKESK. Combining a sample-barcoded 5' primer with a J-beta primer mix, a second PCR ran for roughly 7 to 11 cycles. Every single cDNA molecule received a tag from a template-switch adaptor with 12 random nucleotides. TCRdb reprocessed the 5' RACE reads with MiXCR, giving one entry per CDR3 protein. The sample includes 700,000 or so distinct CDR3 sequences, approximately 40% of them seen just once. Every donor contributed ten milliliters of peripheral blood by blood draw. Only a few counts were recorded for this clonotype. Antigen specificity is unknown.

The sample was blood. This clonotype was obtained from a man older than 75 in good health. This chain uses TRBV14 with TRBJ2-1; perhaps TRBD2 as D (7 bases). CDR3 region: CASSQVRGGEQFF. The CDR3, as DNA: TGTGCCAGCAGCCAAGTAAGGGGGGGTGAGCAGTTCTTC. The whole variable domain, remainder taken from reference TRBV14 and TRBJ2-1, is EAGVTQFPSHSVIEKGQTVTLRCDPISGHDNLYWYRRVMGKEIKFLLHFVKESKQDESGMPNNRFLAERTGGTYSTLKVQPAELEDSGVYFCASSQVRGGEQFFGPGTRLTVL.